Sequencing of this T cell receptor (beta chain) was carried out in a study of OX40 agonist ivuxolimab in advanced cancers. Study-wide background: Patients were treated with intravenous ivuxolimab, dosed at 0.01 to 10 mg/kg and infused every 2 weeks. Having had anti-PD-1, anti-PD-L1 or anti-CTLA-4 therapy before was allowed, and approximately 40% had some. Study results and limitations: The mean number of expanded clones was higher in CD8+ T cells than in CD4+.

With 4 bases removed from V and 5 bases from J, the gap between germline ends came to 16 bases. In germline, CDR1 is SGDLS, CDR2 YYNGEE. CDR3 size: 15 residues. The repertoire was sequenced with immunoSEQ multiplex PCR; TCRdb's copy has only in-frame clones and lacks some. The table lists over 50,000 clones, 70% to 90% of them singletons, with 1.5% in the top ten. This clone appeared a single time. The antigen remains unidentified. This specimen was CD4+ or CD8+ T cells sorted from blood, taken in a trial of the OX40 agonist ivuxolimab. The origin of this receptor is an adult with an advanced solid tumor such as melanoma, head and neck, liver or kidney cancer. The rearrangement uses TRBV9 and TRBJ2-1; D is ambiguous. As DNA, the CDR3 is TGTGCCAGCAGCCCCTCCCGATGGTACGACAATGAGCAGTTCTTC. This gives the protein CASSPSRWYDNEQFF.